This T cell receptor beta chain was sequenced for a study of T cell changes during pregnancy in multiple sclerosis. V dropped 10 bases and J dropped 1; count of bases not matched to a gene: 6. Germline assignment: CDR1 ENHRY and CDR2 SYGVKD. This CDR3 comprises 13 residues. Using immunoSEQ multiplex PCR, the repertoire was profiled, and TCRdb retains in-frame clones only, with some absent. The table has 100,000 or so clones, approximately 90% seen once. The chain joins TRBV10-3 to TRBJ1-1; TRBD1 matches at 7 bases. The receptor comes from a female donor in good health, enrolled as a control in a pregnancy study. Sequences were derived from peripheral blood, sampled in the second trimester of pregnancy. The CDR3 is CASMGQPNTEAFF. CDR3 DNA: TGTGCCAGCATGGGACAGCCGAACACTGAAGCTTTCTTT.